Listed here is a single T cell receptor beta chain. Trimming cost V 11 bases and J 4 bases; bases outside gene matches: 13. The CDR3 totals 14 residues. The germline V gene has CDR1 ENHRY and CDR2 SYGVKD. This sample is part of a study of blood T cell repertoires in COVID-19. The table came from immunoSEQ multiplex PCR; TCRdb's copy has only in-frame clones and leaves some out. The repertoire holds fewer than 250,000 clones, with roughly four fifths as singletons. This receptor was identified in an older woman with acute or convalescent COVID-19. The chain joins TRBV10-3 to TRBJ2-5, with 7 bases fitting TRBD1. Material: peripheral blood. The DNA of the CDR3 is TGTGCCGTTAGTGCAGGGGGACAGTTAGAGACCCAGTACTTC. Residues: CAVSAGGQLETQYF.